Sequencing of this T cell receptor (beta chain) was carried out in a study of PD-L1 blockade in urothelial cancer. Study overall: T cells numbered a median of approximately 130,000 in the blood samples.

Time point denoted: pretreatment peripheral blood. Each PCR reaction had synthetic TCR analog templates spiked into it. Clones were sequenced by immunoSEQ multiplex PCR, and TCRdb holds only the in-frame ones, with some missing. The sample consists of about 70,000 clones, under 90% of them appearing once. This CDR3 region has 13 residues. The germline V and J ends were trimmed by 5 bases and 8 bases, with 13 bases remaining between them. CDR1 and CDR2 (germline): MNHNY, SVGAGI (reference sequence). This sequence joins TRBV6-6 and TRBJ2-4; possibly TRBD1 for D (6 bases). The source of this sequence is a man aged 70-80 years with urothelial cancer. Sequenced here: PBMCs, sampled around atezolizumab (anti-PD-L1) treatment. CDR3 nucleotides: TGTGCCAGCAGTGCACGAAAGGGGGACATTCAGTACTTC. The encoded protein is CASSARKGDIQYF.